The 14 T cell receptor beta chains given below trace back to one sample, sequenced in a study of blood T cell repertoires in COVID-19. Generated by immunoSEQ multiplex PCR, the TCRdb table keeps only in-frame clones and is missing some. Among over 120,000 clones listed, 84% were seen once. Sequences were obtained from peripheral blood. Receptors originate from a human donor in a cohort sampled during active COVID-19.

The chain combines TRBV10-3 with TRBJ2-1; D perhaps matches TRBD2 (5 bases). The CDR3 extends over 15 amino acids. V dropped 4 bases and J dropped 7 bases, with 17 bases sitting between them. Looked up from germline, CDR1 is ENHRY and CDR2 is SYGVKD. CDR3 nucleotide sequence: TGTGCCATCAGTGTTTCGCTAGCTCCACCAAATGAGCAGTTCTTC. Protein product: CAISVSLAPPNEQFF.

This chain uses TRBV7-3 with TRBJ2-1; D might be TRBD2 (5 bases). With 3 bases removed from V and 3 bases from J, the gap between germline ends came to 12 bases. The germline gives CDR1 SGHTA, CDR2 FQGTGA. This CDR3 has 15 amino acids. CDR3 DNA sequence: TGTGCCAGCAGCTTTTCCGGGATGGGCTACAATGAGCAGTTCTTC. Its translation is CASSFSGMGYNEQFF.

V usage is TRBV21-1 and J usage is TRBJ2-7; the table's TRBD2 call for D was not verified on the DNA. TRBV21-1 constitutes a pseudogene. This CDR3 region has 15 residues. CDR3: CASIVAGEVSYEQYV. Written as DNA, the CDR3 is TGTGCCAGCATTGTAGCGGGAGAAGTCTCCTACGAGCAGTACGTC.

The chain recombines TRBV19 with TRBJ2-6; TRBD1 agrees at 7 bases. Germline V gives CDR1 LNHDA, CDR2 SQIVND (reference sequence). This CDR3 region has 17 residues. V lost 3 bases to trimming and J lost 2 bases; unmatched junction nucleotides: 7. The CDR3 loop reads CASSMGRGFPGANVLTF. The CDR3 DNA reads TGTGCCAGTAGTATGGGCAGGGGGTTCCCTGGGGCCAACGTCCTGACTTTC.

This clone was detected only once. This chain links TRBV30 with TRBJ1-2, with D unresolved. In germline, CDR1 is GTSNPN, CDR2 SVGIG (reference sequence). The CDR3 length is 14 residues. Trimming shortened V by 2 bases and J by 4 bases, and 14 bases separated the two germline ends. The CDR3 nucleotides read TGTGCCTGGAGTCTAGATCAGAGCAGCTATGGCTACACCTTC. Protein: CAWSLDQSSYGYTF.

The chain carries TRBV7-2 and TRBJ2-1; weak D call: TRBD2 (7 bases). CDR1 and CDR2 from the germline V gene are SGHTA and FQGNSA. This CDR3 spans 14 amino acids. V was pared by 5 bases and J by 8 bases, with 16 bases between. CDR3 bases: TGTGCCAGCAGCGGGGGGGGCAGGGACTATGAGCAGTTCTTC. Translation: CASSGGGRDYEQFF. Full variable domain (rest looked up from reference TRBV7-2 and TRBJ2-1): GAGVSQSPSNKVTEKGKDVELRCDPISGHTALYWYRQSLGQGLEFLIYFQGNSAPDKSGLPSDRFSAERTGGSVSTLTIQRTQQEDSAVYLCASSGGGRDYEQFFGPGTRLTVL.

This clone came up once. The chain joins TRBV11-2 to TRBJ1-1; 8 positions agree with TRBD1. The germline V gene encodes CDR1 SGHAT and CDR2 FQNNGV. J gave up 2 bases and V 6 bases, and 11 bases lay outside the gene matches. This CDR3 has 16 amino acids. The DNA of the CDR3 is TGTGCCAGCAGTTCCGACAGGGGTCGTGGTAACACTGAAGCTTTCTTT. Amino acids: CASSSDRGRGNTEAFF.

The chain carries TRBV12-5 and TRBJ1-2; D unclear. The V and J ends lost 0 bases and 1 base respectively, with 15 bases between them. Germline CDR1 and CDR2: LGHNT and FRNRAP. The CDR3 runs 17 residues. The CDR3 is CASGLVLEWRDNYGYTF. DNA for the CDR3: TGTGCTAGTGGTTTGGTATTGGAATGGAGGGATAACTATGGCTACACCTTC.

The chain combines TRBV24-1 with TRBJ1-2, with D possibly TRBD1 on 5 matching bases. The CDR3 runs 13 residues. Trimming removed 4 bases at V and 4 bases at J, with 9 bases between. Per germline, CDR1 KGHDR and CDR2 SFDVKD. The chain's CDR3 is CATSDYGGYGYTF. In nucleotides, the CDR3 is TGTGCCACCAGTGACTACGGGGGCTATGGCTACACCTTC.

This rearrangement joins TRBV11-2 to TRBJ1-2; D is unresolved. Germline CDR1 reads SGHAT; CDR2 reads FQNNGV. Trimming cost V 5 bases and J 1 base, with 14 bases left between them. This CDR3 has 15 residues. This CDR3 reads CASSLRTDLNYGYTF. DNA of the CDR3: TGTGCCAGCAGCCTCAGGACTGACCTTAACTATGGCTACACCTTC.

This chain uses TRBV11-3 with TRBJ2-1, with TRBD1 as a possible D gene (6 bases). Germline V gene sequence: CDR1 SGHNT, CDR2 YENEEA. The CDR3 loop spans 14 amino acids. Trimming left V 3 bases short and J 9 bases short, with 15 bases between. The CDR3 coding sequence is TGTGCCAGCAGCTTCTTGGCAGGGGCGGGTGAGCAGTTCTTC. It codes for CASSFLAGAGEQFF. The entire variable domain, with the rest obtained from reference TRBV11-3 and TRBJ2-1, is as follows: EAGVVQSPRYKIIEKKQPVAFWCNPISGHNTLYWYLQNLGQGPELLIRYENEEAVDDSQLPKDRFSAERLKGVDSTLKIQPAELGDSAVYLCASSFLAGAGEQFFGPGTRLTVL.

The V and J genes are TRBV15 and TRBJ1-6, with TRBD1 identical over 7 bases. This CDR3 is built from 13 residues. V shed 8 bases, J shed 6 bases, and the junction held 4 bases outside the gene matches. Germline V lookup: CDR1 LNHNV, CDR2 YYDKDF (reference sequence). The CDR3 DNA is TGTGCCACCGCGACAGGGAGTAATTCACCCCTCCACTTT. It is translated as CATATGSNSPLHF.

This chain joins TRBV19 and TRBJ2-7; TRBD1 might be the D (6 bases). The CDR3 is 14 amino acids. The V end lost 5 bases, the J end lost 2 bases, and 13 bases lay between the germline ends. CDR1 is LNHDA, CDR2 SQIVND, per germline (reference sequence). The chain's CDR3 is CASSASGHTYEQYV. CDR3 DNA: TGTGCCAGTAGTGCCTCGGGACACACCTACGAGCAGTACGTC.

The chain joins TRBV24-1 to TRBJ2-5; 11 bases align to TRBD1. The V and J ends lost 2 bases and 4 bases, in that order; junction bases with no gene match: 2. This CDR3 is 15 amino acids long. The germline CDR1 and CDR2 sequences are KGHDR and SFDVKD. CDR3: CATSDSGTGGETQYF. CDR3 bases: TGTGCCACCAGTGATTCGGGGACAGGGGGAGAGACCCAGTACTTC.